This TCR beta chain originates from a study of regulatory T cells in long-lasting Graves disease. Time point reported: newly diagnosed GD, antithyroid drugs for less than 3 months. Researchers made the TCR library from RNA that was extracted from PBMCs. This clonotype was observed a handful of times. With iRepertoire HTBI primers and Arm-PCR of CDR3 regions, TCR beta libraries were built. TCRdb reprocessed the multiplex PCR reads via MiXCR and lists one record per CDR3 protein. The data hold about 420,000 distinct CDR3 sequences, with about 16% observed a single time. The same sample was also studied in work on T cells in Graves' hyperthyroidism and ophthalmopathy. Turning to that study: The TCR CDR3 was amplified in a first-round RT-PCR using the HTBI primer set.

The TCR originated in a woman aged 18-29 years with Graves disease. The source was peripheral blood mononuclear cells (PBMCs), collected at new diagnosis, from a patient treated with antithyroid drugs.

CDR3 sequence: CASSTSRMATEAFF. The CDR3 nucleotides read TGTGCCAGCAGCACCTCGCGGATGGCTACTGAAGCTTTCTTT. The chain couples TRBV9 to TRBJ1-1; D remains unclear. Trimming stripped 4 bases from V and 5 bases from J, with 15 bases between. The germline gives CDR1 SGDLS, CDR2 YYNGEE. The CDR3 contains 14 residues.